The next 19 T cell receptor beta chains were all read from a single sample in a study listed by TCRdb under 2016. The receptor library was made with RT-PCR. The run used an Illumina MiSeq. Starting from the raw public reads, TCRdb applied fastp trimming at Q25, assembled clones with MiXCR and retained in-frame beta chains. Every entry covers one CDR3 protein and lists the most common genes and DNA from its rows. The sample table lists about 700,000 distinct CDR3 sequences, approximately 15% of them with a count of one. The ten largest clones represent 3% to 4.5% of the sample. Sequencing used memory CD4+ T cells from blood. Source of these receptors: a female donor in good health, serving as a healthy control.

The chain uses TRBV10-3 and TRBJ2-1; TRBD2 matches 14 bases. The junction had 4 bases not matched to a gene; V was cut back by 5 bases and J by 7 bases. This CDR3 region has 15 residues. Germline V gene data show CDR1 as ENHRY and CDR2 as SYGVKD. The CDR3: CAISPTSGRGNEQFF. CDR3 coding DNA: TGTGCCATCAGTCCGACTAGCGGGAGGGGGAATGAGCAGTTCTTC.

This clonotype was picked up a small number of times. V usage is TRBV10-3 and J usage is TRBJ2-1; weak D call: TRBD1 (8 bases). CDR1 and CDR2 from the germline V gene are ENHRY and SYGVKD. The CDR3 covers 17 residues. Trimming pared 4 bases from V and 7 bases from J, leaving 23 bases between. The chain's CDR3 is CAISGNSGQGGGNEQFF. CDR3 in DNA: TGTGCCATCAGTGGTAACAGTGGACAGGGAGGGGGGAATGAGCAGTTCTTC.

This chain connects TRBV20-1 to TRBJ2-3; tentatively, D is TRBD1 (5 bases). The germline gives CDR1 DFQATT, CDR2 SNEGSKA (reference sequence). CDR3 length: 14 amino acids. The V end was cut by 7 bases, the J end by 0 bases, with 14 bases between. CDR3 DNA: TGCAGTGTTCCTAGGTCAGGGAGCACAGATACGCAGTATTTT. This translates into CSVPRSGSTDTQYF.

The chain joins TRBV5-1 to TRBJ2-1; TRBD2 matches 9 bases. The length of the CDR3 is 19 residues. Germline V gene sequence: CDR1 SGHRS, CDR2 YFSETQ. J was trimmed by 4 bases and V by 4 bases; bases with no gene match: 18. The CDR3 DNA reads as TGCGCCAGCAGCCAACCAGGTAGCGGGAGACAAAGTCAATACAATGAGCAGTTCTTC. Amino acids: CASSQPGSGRQSQYNEQFF.

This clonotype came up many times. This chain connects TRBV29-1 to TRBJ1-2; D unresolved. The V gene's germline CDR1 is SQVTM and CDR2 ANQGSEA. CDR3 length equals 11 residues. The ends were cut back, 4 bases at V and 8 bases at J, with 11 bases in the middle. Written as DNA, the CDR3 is TGCAGCGTTGCCAGGCAGGACGGCTACACCTTC. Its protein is CSVARQDGYTF.

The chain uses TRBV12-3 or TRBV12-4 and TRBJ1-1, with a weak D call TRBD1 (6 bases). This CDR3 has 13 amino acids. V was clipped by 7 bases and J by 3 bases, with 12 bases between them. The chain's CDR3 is CASNRDYYTEAFF. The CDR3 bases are TGTGCCAGCAACAGGGACTACTACACTGAAGCTTTCTTT.

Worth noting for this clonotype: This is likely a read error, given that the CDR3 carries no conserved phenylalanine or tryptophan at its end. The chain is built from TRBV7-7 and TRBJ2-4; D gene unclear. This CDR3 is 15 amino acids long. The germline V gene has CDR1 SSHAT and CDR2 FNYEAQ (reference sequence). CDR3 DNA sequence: TGTGCTAGCAGGCGTTTCAGGTGGGCCAAAAACATTCAGTACTTA. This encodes CASRRFRWAKNIQYL.

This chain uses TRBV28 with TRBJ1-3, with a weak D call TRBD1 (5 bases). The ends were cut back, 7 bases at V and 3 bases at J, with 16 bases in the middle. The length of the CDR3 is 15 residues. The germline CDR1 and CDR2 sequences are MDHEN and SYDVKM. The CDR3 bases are TGTGCCAGCAAGGGGTCGCAGGTCGGTGGAAACACCATATATTTT. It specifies CASKGSQVGGNTIYF.

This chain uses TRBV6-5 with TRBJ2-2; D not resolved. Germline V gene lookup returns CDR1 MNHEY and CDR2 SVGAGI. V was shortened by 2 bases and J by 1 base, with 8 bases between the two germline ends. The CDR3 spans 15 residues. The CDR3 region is CASSYRHLNTGELFF. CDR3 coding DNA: TGTGCCAGCAGTTACAGACATCTGAACACCGGGGAGCTGTTTTTT.

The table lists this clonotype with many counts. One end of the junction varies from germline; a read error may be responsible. The DNA of the CDR3 is TGTGCCAGCAATTTAGCCCGGAATGAGCAGTTCTTC. Its translation: CASNLARNEQFF. The genes are TRBV12-3 or TRBV12-4 and TRBJ2-1; D is uncertain. The CDR3 covers 12 residues.

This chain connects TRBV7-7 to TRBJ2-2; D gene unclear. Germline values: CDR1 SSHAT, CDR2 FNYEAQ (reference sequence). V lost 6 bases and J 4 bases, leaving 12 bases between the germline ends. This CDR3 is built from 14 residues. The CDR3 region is CASSPSSGTGELFF. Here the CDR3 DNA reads TGTGCCAGCAGTCCATCTAGTGGCACCGGGGAGCTGTTTTTT.

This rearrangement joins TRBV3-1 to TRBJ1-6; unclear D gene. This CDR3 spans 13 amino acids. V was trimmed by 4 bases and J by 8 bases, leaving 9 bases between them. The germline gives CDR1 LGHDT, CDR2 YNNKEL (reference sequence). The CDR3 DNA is TGTGCCAGCAGCCCGAGTATGGATTCACCCCTCCACTTT. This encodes CASSPSMDSPLHF.

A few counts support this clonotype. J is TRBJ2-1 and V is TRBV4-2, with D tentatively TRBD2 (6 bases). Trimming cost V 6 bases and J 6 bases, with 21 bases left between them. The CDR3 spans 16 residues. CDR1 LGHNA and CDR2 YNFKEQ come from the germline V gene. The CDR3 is CASRTAAGRPGNEQFF. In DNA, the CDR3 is TGTGCCAGCAGGACTGCAGCGGGTCGACCAGGCAATGAGCAGTTCTTC.

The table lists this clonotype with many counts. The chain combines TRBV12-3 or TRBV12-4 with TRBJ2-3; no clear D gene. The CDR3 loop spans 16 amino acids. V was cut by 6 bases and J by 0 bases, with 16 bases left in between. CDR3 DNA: TGTGCCAGCAGATCGCGTGAACAGTCTAGCACAGATACGCAGTATTTT. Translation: CASRSREQSSTDTQYF.

CDR3 region: CASSQLRDRAGNTIYF. The DNA of the CDR3 is TGTGCCAGCAGCCAACTCCGGGACAGGGCTGGAAACACCATATATTTT. The genes are TRBV4-2 and TRBJ1-3, with TRBD1 matching over 9 bases. The V and J ends lost 2 bases and 2 bases, in that order; junction bases with no gene match: 4. The germline CDR1 and CDR2 sequences are LGHNA and YNFKEQ. The CDR3 is made up of 16 amino acids.

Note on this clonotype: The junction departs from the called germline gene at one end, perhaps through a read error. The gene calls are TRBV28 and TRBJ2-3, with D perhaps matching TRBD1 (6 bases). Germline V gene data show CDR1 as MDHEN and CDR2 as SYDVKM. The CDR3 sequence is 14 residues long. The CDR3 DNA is TGTGCCAGCAATTTAAATTCACAGGGAGATACGCAGTATTTT. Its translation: CASNLNSQGDTQYF.

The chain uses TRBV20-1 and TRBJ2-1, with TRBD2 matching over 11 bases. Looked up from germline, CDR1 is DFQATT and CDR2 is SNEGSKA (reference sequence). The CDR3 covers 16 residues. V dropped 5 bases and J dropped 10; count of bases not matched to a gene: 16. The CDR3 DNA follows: TGCAGTGCTGCGAAAACTAGCGGGAGTGTATCGCGGGAGCAGTTCTTC. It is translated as CSAAKTSGSVSREQFF.

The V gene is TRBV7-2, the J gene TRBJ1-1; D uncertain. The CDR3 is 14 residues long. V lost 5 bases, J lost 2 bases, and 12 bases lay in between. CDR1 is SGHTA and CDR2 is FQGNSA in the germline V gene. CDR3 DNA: TGTGCCAGCAGCCGACCCCCCCCAAACACTGAAGCTTTCTTT. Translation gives CASSRPPPNTEAFF.

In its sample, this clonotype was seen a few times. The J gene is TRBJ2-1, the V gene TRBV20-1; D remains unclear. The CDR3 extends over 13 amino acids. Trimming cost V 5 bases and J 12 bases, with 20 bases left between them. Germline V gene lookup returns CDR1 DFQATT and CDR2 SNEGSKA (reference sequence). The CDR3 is CSALKGLRRVQFF. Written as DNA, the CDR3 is TGCAGTGCTCTAAAAGGCCTCCGGCGAGTGCAGTTCTTC.